This T cell receptor beta chain was sequenced in a study of regulatory T cells in long-lasting Graves disease. Study details: Persistence in Graves' disease denoted antithyroid drug use beyond 5 years alongside positive TSH receptor antibodies.

Time point reported: persistent/refractory GD, antithyroid drugs over 5 years with positive TRAb. Isolated PBMC RNA provided the starting material for the TCR library. Per American Thyroid Association guidelines, Graves' disease was diagnosed. With EDTA tubes as the receptacles, roughly 9.7 milliliters of peripheral blood were drawn. The J segment lost 7 bases and the V segment lost 3 bases, leaving 5 bases of the junction unmatched. Germline-derived CDR1 and CDR2 are KGHSH and LQKENI. CDR3 length: 14 amino acids. This clonotype was detected only a few times. Construction of the TCR beta libraries employed iRepertoire HTBI primers in conjunction with Arm-PCR of CDR3 regions. A single record per CDR3 protein comes from TCRdb applying MiXCR to the multiplex PCR reads. Of about 340,000 distinct CDR3 sequences listed, about 20% are singletons.

The sequenced sample was peripheral blood mononuclear cells (PBMCs), obtained when the disease was refractory, from a patient treated with antithyroid drugs. This TCR derives from a female donor with Graves disease. The chain couples TRBV18 to TRBJ1-4; 7 bases map to TRBD1. The CDR3 region is CASSPTGFGEKLFF. The CDR3 region has the DNA TGTGCCAGCTCACCGACAGGGTTTGGTGAAAAACTGTTTTTT.